The 10 T cell receptor beta chains given below trace back to one sample, sequenced in a study of Graves' ophthalmopathy and Graves' hyperthyroidism. Amplification from RNA transcripts yielded the TCR beta CDR3 regions. HTBI primers were employed in first-round RT-PCR, then a second-round multiplex PCR followed. TCRdb independently ran MiXCR on the multiplex PCR reads; one entry per CDR3 protein. The data show about 380,000 distinct CDR3 sequences, with roughly 15% seen just once and roughly 7% held by the top ten. The sequenced sample was peripheral blood. Receptors originate from a woman aged 18 to 35 with stable Graves' hyperthyroidism.

There are many counts of this clonotype. This chain joins TRBV15 and TRBJ2-5; a weak D match, TRBD2 (5 bases). Germline CDR1 is LNHNV and CDR2 is YYDKDF (reference sequence). V was cut by 0 bases and J by 5 bases, with 10 bases left in between. The CDR3 loop spans 14 amino acids. DNA for the CDR3: TGTGCCACCAGCAGAGATTTGGGAGATGAGACCCAGTACTTC. Translation: CATSRDLGDETQYF.

As for this clonotype: A single base separates this from a much larger clone, so it may be a read error. The conserved final phenylalanine or tryptophan is absent from the CDR3, which likely points to a read error. V and J are TRBV5-1 and TRBJ1-2; D is ambiguous. Germline V gene data show CDR1 as SGHRS and CDR2 as YFSETQ. V dropped 5 bases and J dropped 2 bases, with 13 bases sitting between them. This CDR3 has 14 amino acids. The CDR3 reads CASRKEGMNYGYTL. CDR3 bases: TGCGCCAGCAGGAAAGAGGGCATGAACTATGGCTACACCCTC.

The table lists this clonotype with many counts. The chain recombines TRBV6-5 with TRBJ1-2; 10 bases align to TRBD1. Trimming at V came to 7 bases and at J to 5 bases, leaving 7 bases not matched to a gene. This CDR3 contains 14 residues. In germline, CDR1 is MNHEY, CDR2 SVGAGI. CDR3 in amino acids: CASNRDRGQYGYTF. CDR3 bases: TGTGCCAGCAATCGGGACAGGGGCCAGTATGGCTACACCTTC.

The table lists this clonotype with many counts. This chain uses TRBV29-1 with TRBJ1-1; D may be TRBD1 (5 bases). This CDR3 comprises 15 residues. The V gene lost 4 bases and the J gene lost 4 bases, with 19 bases spanning the gap. The germline V gene has CDR1 SQVTM and CDR2 ANQGSEA. The CDR3 DNA is TGCAGCGTTGCGGGGAGGTTGACTAGGGGCACTGAAGCTTTCTTT. Translation gives CSVAGRLTRGTEAFF.

This clonotype was seen at least ten times. The chain is built from TRBV6-1 and TRBJ2-4, with a possible D match to TRBD1 (5 bases). The CDR3 consists of 18 residues. The V gene's germline CDR1 is MNHNS and CDR2 SASEGT. The V and J ends lost 3 bases and 1 base respectively, with 19 bases between them. CDR3 sequence reads: CASSDRSQGRVAKNIQYF. CDR3 bases: TGTGCCAGCAGTGATCGGTCTCAGGGTCGGGTGGCCAAAAACATTCAGTACTTC.

The chain employs TRBV28 and TRBJ1-1; tentatively, D is TRBD1 (6 bases). Trimming removed 3 bases from V and 0 bases from J, with 17 bases in between. CDR3 length equals 17 residues. CDR1 and CDR2 (germline): MDHEN, SYDVKM. The CDR3 sequence: CASSFVRGPRMNTEAFF. The CDR3 nucleotides are TGTGCCAGCAGTTTCGTCAGGGGCCCCAGAATGAACACTGAAGCTTTCTTT.

This clonotype came up many times. The rearrangement links TRBV12-3 or TRBV12-4 to TRBJ2-5; 12 nucleotides line up with TRBD2. The CDR3 length is 15 residues. The junction had 6 bases not matched to a gene; V was cut back by 6 bases and J by 4 bases. The CDR3 is CASSSRLAGVETQYF. The CDR3 nucleotides are TGTGCCAGCAGCTCCCGACTAGCGGGGGTAGAGACCCAGTACTTC.

This clonotype was counted ten times or more. The genes are TRBV12-3 or TRBV12-4 and TRBJ1-5; 10 bases map to TRBD1. V lost 1 base and J lost 4; bases outside the gene matches: 10. The CDR3 loop spans 18 amino acids. CDR3 sequence reads: CASSLDPDRGGINQPQHF. Here the CDR3 DNA reads TGTGCCAGCAGTTTAGATCCGGACAGGGGGGGCATTAATCAGCCCCAGCATTTT.

This clonotype came up many times. The chain has TRBV10-3 and TRBJ2-5; TRBD2 might be the D (5 bases). CDR3 length: 12 amino acids. From germline, CDR1 is ENHRY and CDR2 SYGVKD. V was pared by 5 bases and J by 4 bases, with 8 bases between. The CDR3 coding sequence is TGTGCCATCAGTAGCGGTGGAGAGACCCAGTACTTC. This gives the protein CAISSGGETQYF.

There are many counts of this clonotype. The gene calls are TRBV28 and TRBJ2-4, with D unclear. V gave up 3 bases and J gave up 0 bases, with 12 bases separating them. The CDR3 has 16 amino acids. Germline lookup yields CDR1 MDHEN and CDR2 SYDVKM. The CDR3 here is CASSFARSLAKNIQYF. DNA for the CDR3: TGTGCCAGCAGTTTTGCTCGCTCACTAGCCAAAAACATTCAGTACTTC.